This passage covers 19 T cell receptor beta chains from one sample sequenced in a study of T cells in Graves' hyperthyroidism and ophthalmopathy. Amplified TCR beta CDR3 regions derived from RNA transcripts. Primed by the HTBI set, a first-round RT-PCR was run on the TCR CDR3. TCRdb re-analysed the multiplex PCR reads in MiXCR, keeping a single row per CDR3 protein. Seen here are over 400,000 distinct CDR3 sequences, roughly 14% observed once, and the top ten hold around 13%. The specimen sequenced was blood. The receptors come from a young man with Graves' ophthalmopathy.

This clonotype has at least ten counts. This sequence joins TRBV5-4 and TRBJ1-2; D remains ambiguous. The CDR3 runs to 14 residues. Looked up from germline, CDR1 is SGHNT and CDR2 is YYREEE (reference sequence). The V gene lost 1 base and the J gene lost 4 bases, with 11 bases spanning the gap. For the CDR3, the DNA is TGTGCCAGCAGCTTGCGTGAGGGCCTCTATGGCTACACCTTC. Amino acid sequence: CASSLREGLYGYTF.

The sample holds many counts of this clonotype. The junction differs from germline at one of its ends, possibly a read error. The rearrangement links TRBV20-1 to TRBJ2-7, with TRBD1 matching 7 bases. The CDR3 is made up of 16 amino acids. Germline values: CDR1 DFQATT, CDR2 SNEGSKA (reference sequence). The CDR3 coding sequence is TGCAGTGCTGGAGACCCCAAGGGGGCTCTCTCCTACGAGCAGTACTTC. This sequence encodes CSAGDPKGALSYEQYF.

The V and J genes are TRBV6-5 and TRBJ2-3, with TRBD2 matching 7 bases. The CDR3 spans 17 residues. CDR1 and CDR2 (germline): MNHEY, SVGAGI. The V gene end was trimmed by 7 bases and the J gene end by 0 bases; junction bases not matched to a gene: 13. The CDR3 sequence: CASTPHRAGTSTDTQYF. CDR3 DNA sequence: TGTGCCAGCACACCCCATCGAGCGGGGACTAGCACAGATACGCAGTATTTT.

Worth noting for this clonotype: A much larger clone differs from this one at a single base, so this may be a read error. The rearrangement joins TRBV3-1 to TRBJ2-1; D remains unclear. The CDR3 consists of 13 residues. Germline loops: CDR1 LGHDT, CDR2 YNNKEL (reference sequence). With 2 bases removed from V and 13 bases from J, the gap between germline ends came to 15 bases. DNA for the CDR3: TGTGCCAGCAGCCAACAGGTGGGTGGGGATCAGTTCTTC. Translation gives CASSQQVGGDQFF.

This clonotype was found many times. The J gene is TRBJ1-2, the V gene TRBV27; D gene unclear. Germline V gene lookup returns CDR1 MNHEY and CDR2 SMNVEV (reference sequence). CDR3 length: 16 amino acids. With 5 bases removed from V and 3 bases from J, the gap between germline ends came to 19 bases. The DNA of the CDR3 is TGTGCCAGCAGTCACTCCCGGAGCAAAGCGTACTATGGCTACACCTTC. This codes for CASSHSRSKAYYGYTF.

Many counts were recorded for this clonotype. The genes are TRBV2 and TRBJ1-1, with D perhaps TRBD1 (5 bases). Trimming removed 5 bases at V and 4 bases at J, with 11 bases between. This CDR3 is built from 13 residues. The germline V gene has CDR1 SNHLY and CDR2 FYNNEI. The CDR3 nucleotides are TGTGCCAGCAGTCAACAGGAGGGCACTGAAGCTTTCTTT. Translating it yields CASSQQEGTEAFF.

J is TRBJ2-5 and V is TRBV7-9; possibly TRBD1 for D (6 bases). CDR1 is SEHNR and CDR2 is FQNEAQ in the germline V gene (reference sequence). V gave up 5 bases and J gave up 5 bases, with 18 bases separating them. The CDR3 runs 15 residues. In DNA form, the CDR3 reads TGTGCCAGCAGCCCTCGGGACACGGGGTGGGAGACCCAGTACTTC. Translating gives CASSPRDTGWETQYF.

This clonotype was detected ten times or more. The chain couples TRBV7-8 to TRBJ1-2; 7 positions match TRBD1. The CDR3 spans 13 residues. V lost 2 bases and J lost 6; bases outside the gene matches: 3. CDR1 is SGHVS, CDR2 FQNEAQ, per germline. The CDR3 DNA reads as TGTGCCAGCAGCTTAAGACAGGGCAATGGCTACACCTTC. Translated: CASSLRQGNGYTF.

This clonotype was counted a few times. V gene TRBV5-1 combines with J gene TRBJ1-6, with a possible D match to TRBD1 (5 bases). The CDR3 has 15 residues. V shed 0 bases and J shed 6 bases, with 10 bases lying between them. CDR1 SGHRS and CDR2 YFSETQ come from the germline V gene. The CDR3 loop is CASSLDVTVNSPLHF. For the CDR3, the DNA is TGCGCCAGCAGCTTGGACGTGACAGTTAATTCACCCCTCCACTTT.

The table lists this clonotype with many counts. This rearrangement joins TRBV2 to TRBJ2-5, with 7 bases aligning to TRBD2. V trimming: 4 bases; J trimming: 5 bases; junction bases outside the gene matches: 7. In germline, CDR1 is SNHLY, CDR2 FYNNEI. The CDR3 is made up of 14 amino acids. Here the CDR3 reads CASSGVSGVETQYF. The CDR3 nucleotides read TGTGCCAGCAGTGGAGTCAGCGGGGTCGAGACCCAGTACTTC. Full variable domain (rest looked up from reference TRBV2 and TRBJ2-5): EPEVTQTPSHQVTQMGQEVILRCVPISNHLYFYWYRQILGQKVEFLVSFYNNEISEKSEIFDDQFSVERPDGSNFTLKIRSTKLEDSAMYFCASSGVSGVETQYFGPGTRLLVL.

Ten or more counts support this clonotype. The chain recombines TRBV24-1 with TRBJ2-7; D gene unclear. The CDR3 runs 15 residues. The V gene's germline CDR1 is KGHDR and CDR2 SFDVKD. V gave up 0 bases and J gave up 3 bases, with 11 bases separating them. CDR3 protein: CATSDLLPRCYEQYF. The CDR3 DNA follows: TGTGCCACCAGTGATTTGCTTCCTCGCTGCTACGAGCAGTACTTC.

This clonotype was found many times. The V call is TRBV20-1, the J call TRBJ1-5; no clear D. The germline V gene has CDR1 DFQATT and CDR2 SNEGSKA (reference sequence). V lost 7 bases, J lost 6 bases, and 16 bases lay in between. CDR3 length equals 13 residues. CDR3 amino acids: CSVPVHGGQPQHF. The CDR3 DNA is TGCAGTGTCCCAGTACACGGAGGTCAGCCCCAGCATTTT.

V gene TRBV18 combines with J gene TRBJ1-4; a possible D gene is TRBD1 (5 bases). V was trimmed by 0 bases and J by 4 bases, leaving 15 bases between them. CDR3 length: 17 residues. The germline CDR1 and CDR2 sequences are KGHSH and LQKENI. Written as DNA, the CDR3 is TGTGCCAGCTCACCACCGTGGCCCGACAGATATAATGAAAAACTGTTTTTT. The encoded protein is CASSPPWPDRYNEKLFF.

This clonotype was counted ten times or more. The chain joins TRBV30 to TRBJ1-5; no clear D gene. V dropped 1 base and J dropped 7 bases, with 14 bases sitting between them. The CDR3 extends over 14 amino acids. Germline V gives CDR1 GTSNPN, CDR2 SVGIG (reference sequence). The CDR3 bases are TGTGCCTGGAGTGCGGGTGTGAGTTTACAGCCCCAGCATTTT. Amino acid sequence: CAWSAGVSLQPQHF.

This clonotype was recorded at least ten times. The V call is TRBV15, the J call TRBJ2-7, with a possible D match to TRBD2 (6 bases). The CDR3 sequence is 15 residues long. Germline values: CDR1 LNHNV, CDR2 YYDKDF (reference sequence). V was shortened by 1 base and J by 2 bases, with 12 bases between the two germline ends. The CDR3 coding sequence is TGTGCCACCAGCAGAGTGCGGGATAGGGCCTACGAGCAGTACTTC. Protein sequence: CATSRVRDRAYEQYF.

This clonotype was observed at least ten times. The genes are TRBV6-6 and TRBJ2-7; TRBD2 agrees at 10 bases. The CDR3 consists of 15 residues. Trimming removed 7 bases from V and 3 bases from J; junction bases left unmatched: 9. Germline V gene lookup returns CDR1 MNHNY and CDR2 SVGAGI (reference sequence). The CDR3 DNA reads TGTGCCAGCAAGTTACTCGGGACTAGCGACTACGAGCAGTACTTC. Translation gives CASKLLGTSDYEQYF.

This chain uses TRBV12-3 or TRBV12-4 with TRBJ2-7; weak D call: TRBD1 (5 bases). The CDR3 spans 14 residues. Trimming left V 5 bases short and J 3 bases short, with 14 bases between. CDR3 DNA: TGTGCCAGCAGTCAGGGTACCATTTACTACGAGCAGTACTTC. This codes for CASSQGTIYYEQYF.

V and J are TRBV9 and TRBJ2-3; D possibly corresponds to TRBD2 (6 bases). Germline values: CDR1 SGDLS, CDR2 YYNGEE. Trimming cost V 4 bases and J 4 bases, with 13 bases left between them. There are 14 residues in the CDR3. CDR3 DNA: TGTGCCAGCAGCTCGAGTAGCGGTTCAGATACGCAGTATTTT. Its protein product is CASSSSSGSDTQYF.

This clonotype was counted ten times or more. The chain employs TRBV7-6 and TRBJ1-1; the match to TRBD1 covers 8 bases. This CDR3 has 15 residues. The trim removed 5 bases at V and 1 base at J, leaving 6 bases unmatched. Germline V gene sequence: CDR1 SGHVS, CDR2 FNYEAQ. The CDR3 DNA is TGTGCCAGCAGCCCGGGGACAGGATGGAACACTGAAGCTTTCTTT. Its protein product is CASSPGTGWNTEAFF.